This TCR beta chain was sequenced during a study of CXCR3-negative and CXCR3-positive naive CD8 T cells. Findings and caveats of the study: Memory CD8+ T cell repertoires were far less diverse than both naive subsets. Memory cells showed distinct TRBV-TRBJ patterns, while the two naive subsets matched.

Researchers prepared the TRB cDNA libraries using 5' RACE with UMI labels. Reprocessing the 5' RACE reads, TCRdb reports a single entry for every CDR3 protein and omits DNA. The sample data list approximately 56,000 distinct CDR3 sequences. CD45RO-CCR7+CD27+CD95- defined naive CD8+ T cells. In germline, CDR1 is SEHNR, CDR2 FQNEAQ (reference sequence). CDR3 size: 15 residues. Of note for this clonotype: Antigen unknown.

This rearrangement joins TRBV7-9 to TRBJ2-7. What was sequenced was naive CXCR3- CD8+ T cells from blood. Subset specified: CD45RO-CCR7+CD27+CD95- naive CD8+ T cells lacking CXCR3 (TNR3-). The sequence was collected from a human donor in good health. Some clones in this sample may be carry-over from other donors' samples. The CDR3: CASSLVEAGTYEQYF.